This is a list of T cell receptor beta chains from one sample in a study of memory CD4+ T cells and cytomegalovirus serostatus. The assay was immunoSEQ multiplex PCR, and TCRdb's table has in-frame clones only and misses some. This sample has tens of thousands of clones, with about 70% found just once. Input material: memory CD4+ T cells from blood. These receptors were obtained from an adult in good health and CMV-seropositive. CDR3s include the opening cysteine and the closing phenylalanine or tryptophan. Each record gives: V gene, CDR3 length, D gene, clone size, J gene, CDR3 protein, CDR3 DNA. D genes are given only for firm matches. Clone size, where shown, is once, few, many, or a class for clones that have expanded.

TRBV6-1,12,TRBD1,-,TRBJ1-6,CASRTGWSPLHF,TGTGCCAGCCGGACAGGGTGGTCACCCCTCCACTTT
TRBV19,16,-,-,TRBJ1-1,CASIFRAGSMSTEAFF,TGTGCCAGTATATTCAGGGCAGGGAGCATGAGCACTGAAGCTTTCTTT
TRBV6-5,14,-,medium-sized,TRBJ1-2,CASSVRWPNYGYTF,TGTGCCAGCAGTGTGAGATGGCCTAACTATGGCTACACCTTC
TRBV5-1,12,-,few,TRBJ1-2,CASSLQGDGYTF,TGCGCCAGCAGCTTGCAGGGTGACGGCTACACCTTC
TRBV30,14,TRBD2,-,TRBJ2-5,CAWSKGTRGETQYF,TGTGCCTGGAGTAAAGGGACTAGGGGAGAGACCCAGTACTTC
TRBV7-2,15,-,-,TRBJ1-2,CASSLLPTANYGYTF,TGTGCCAGCAGCTTACTCCCGACAGCTAACTATGGCTACACCTTC
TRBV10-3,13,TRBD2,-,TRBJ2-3,CATTSDSTDTQYF,TGTGCCACGACTAGCGATAGCACAGATACGCAGTATTTT
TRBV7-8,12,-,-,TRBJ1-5,CASSLEGQPQHF,TGTGCCAGCAGCTTAGAGGGTCAGCCCCAGCATTTT
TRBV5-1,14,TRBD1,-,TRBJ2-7,CASSKDRVGYEQYF,TGCGCCAGCAGCAAGGACAGGGTTGGGTACGAGCAGTACTTC
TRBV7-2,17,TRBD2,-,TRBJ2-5,CASSSQPGGGRAETQYF,TGTGCCAGCAGCTCCCAGCCGGGGGGCGGGAGGGCGGAGACCCAGTACTTC
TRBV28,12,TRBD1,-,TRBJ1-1,CASSTGTGRAFF,TGTGCCAGCAGTACCGGGACAGGGCGAGCTTTCTTT
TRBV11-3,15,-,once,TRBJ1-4,CASSSGPATNEKLFF,TGTGCCAGCAGCTCGGGACCTGCAACTAATGAAAAACTGTTTTTT
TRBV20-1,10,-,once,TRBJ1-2,CSAPQGGYTF,TGCAGTGCTCCCCAGGGAGGCTACACCTTC
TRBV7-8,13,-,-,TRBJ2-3,CASSNRASRVQYF,TGTGCCAGCAGCAACAGGGCCTCCCGGGTGCAGTATTTT
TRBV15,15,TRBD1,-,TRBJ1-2,CATSSRGTGVYGYTF,TGTGCCACCAGCAGCCGCGGGACAGGCGTCTATGGCTACACCTTC
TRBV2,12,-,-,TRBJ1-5,CASSGQLWPQHF,TGTGCCAGCAGTGGACAGCTTTGGCCCCAGCATTTT
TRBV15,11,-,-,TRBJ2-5,CATSRGETQYF,TGTGCCACCAGCAGAGGGGAGACCCAGTACTTC
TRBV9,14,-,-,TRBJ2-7,CASSPTPQSDEQYF,TGTGCCAGCAGCCCCACCCCCCAATCCGACGAGCAGTACTTC
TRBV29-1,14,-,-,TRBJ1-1,CSVLGGTMNTEAFF,TGCAGCGTTTTAGGGGGTACAATGAACACTGAAGCTTTCTTT
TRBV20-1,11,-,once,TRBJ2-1,CSASNYNEQFF,TGCAGTGCCAGTAATTACAATGAGCAGTTCTTC
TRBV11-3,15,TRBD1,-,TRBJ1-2,CASSFSQGAAYGYTF,TGTGCCAGCAGCTTTTCACAGGGGGCGGCCTATGGCTACACCTTC
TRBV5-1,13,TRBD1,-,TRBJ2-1,CASSKGTGGEQFF,TGTGCCAGCAGCAAAGGGACAGGGGGAGAGCAGTTCTTC
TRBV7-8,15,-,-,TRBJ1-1,CASSVRGSGNTEAFF,TGTGCCAGCAGCGTAAGGGGAAGTGGGAACACTGAAGCTTTCTTT
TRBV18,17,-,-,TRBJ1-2,CASSPAGTTSPLGGYTF,TGTGCCAGCTCACCCGCAGGGACGACGTCTCCCCTGGGGGGCTACACCTTC
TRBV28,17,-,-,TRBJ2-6,CASSFQLWGHGANVLTF,TGTGCCAGCAGTTTTCAGCTTTGGGGGCATGGGGCCAACGTCCTGACTTTC
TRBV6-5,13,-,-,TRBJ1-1,CASLQGLGTEAFF,TGTGCCAGTCTTCAGGGATTGGGCACTGAAGCTTTCTTT
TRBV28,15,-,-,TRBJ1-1,CASSPEVTGSPEAFF,TGTGCCAGCAGTCCAGAGGTGACGGGGTCCCCTGAAGCTTTCTTT
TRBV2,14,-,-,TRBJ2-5,CASSPLFGMETQYF,TGTGCCAGCAGCCCCCTATTTGGTATGGAGACCCAGTACTTC
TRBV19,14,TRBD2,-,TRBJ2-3,CASSRAGGGDTQYF,TGTGCCAGTAGCCGAGCGGGAGGCGGGGATACGCAGTATTTT
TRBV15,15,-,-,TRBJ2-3,CATSRDRPPTDTQYF,TGTGCCACCAGCAGAGATAGGCCGCCCACAGATACGCAGTATTTT
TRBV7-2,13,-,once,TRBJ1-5,CASSFPGAAPQHF,TGTGCCAGCAGTTTCCCCGGGGCCGCGCCCCAGCATTTT
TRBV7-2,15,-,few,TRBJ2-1,CASSLVGGRINEQFF,TGTGCCAGCAGCTTAGTTGGTGGGAGAATCAATGAGCAGTTCTTC
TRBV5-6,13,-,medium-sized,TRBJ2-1,CASSTGLGDEQFF,TGTGCCAGCAGCACGGGACTTGGGGATGAGCAGTTCTTC
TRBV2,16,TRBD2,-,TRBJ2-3,CASSGGASGSTDTQYF,TGTGCCAGCAGTGGAGGGGCTAGCGGGAGCACAGATACGCAGTATTTT
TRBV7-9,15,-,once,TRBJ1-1,CASTNVGGMNTEAFF,TGTGCCAGCACCAACGTAGGGGGTATGAACACTGAAGCTTTCTTT
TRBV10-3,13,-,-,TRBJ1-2,CAISESGEEGYTF,TGTGCCATCAGTGAGTCCGGGGAGGAAGGCTACACCTTC
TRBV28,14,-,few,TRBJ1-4,CASMGSISNEKLFF,TGTGCCAGCATGGGGAGTATCTCTAATGAAAAACTGTTTTTT